These T cell receptor beta chains were read from a single sample in a study of early T cells in non-severe SARS-CoV-2 infection. Using its own MiXCR run on the 5' RACE reads, TCRdb lists one record per CDR3 protein. The profile shows about 42,000 distinct CDR3 sequences, approximately 6.9% of them singletons. What was sequenced was whole blood. These receptors came from an adult who was a healthcare worker with PCR-confirmed SARS-CoV-2 infection or an uninfected control (not recorded which). Each CDR3 is given with its conserved first and last residue. A D gene is named only where the DNA matches it firmly. Part of the rows lack a size; the others show once, few, many or a class for expanded clones.

j_gene: TRBJ2-3
d_gene: .
abundance: many
v_gene: TRBV20-1
CDR3aa: CSAIESHWGDTQYF
CDR3nt: TGCAGTGCTATAGAATCCCACTGGGGAGATACGCAGTATTTT

j_gene: TRBJ2-5
d_gene: .
abundance: few
v_gene: TRBV11-2
CDR3aa: CASSLDRVPKTQYF
CDR3nt: TGTGCCAGCAGCTTAGATCGTGTCCCTAAGACCCAGTACTTC

j_gene: TRBJ2-3
d_gene: TRBD2
abundance: few
v_gene: TRBV5-4
CDR3aa: CASSPLAGGLPDTQYF
CDR3nt: TGTGCCAGCAGCCCGCTAGCGGGGGGCCTCCCAGATACGCAGTATTTT

j_gene: TRBJ1-1
d_gene: .
abundance: few
v_gene: TRBV7-2
CDR3aa: CASSPGQMNTEAFF
CDR3nt: TGTGCCAGCAGCCCGGGGCAGATGAACACTGAAGCTTTCTTT

j_gene: TRBJ2-5
d_gene: TRBD1
abundance: .
v_gene: TRBV29-1
CDR3aa: CSIEDPWGQGSMVETQYF
CDR3nt: TGCAGCATTGAAGATCCTTGGGGACAGGGGAGTATGGTGGAGACCCAGTACTTC

j_gene: TRBJ2-1
d_gene: .
abundance: .
v_gene: TRBV7-6
CDR3aa: CASSSGTDYNEQFF
CDR3nt: TGTGCCAGCAGCTCTGGGACGGACTACAATGAGCAGTTCTTC

j_gene: TRBJ2-7
d_gene: TRBD2
abundance: few
v_gene: TRBV2
CDR3aa: CASSELAGGYEQYF
CDR3nt: TGTGCCAGCAGTGAACTAGCGGGCGGCTACGAGCAGTACTTC

j_gene: TRBJ2-3
d_gene: .
abundance: .
v_gene: TRBV6-2/TRBV6-3
CDR3aa: CASSRSVEGRDTQYF
CDR3nt: TGTGCCAGCAGTCGGTCCGTTGAGGGCCGAGATACGCAGTATTTT

j_gene: TRBJ2-3
d_gene: .
abundance: few
v_gene: TRBV6-5
CDR3aa: CASSRGGAAGGTDTQYF
CDR3nt: TGTGCCAGCAGCCGAGGGGGAGCGGCGGGGGGCACAGATACGCAGTATTTT

j_gene: TRBJ1-4
d_gene: .
abundance: few
v_gene: TRBV29-1
CDR3aa: CSVVANEKLFF
CDR3nt: TGCAGCGTTGTGGCTAATGAAAAACTGTTTTTT

j_gene: TRBJ1-4
d_gene: .
abundance: medium-sized
v_gene: TRBV27
CDR3aa: CASSSRDGNEKLFF
CDR3nt: TGTGCCAGCAGTTCCAGGGATGGAAATGAAAAACTGTTTTTT

j_gene: TRBJ2-1
d_gene: .
abundance: .
v_gene: TRBV5-1
CDR3aa: CASSLASAVSYNEQFF
CDR3nt: TGCGCCAGCAGCTTGGCCTCGGCGGTCTCTTACAATGAGCAGTTCTTC

j_gene: TRBJ2-2
d_gene: .
abundance: many
v_gene: TRBV3-1
CDR3aa: CASRGRAGELFF
CDR3nt: TGTGCCAGCCGTGGACGGGCCGGGGAGCTGTTTTTT

j_gene: TRBJ2-5
d_gene: .
abundance: many
v_gene: TRBV5-1
CDR3aa: CASSLEGRETQYF
CDR3nt: TGCGCCAGCAGCTTAGAAGGGCGGGAGACCCAGTACTTC

j_gene: TRBJ2-3
d_gene: TRBD1
abundance: .
v_gene: TRBV11-3
CDR3aa: CASSLVTGDTQYF
CDR3nt: TGTGCCAGCAGCTTAGTGACAGGGGATACGCAGTATTTT

j_gene: TRBJ2-7
d_gene: .
abundance: many
v_gene: TRBV5-8
CDR3aa: CASNTLSGNEQYF
CDR3nt: TGTGCCAGCAACACGCTTAGCGGAAACGAGCAGTACTTC

j_gene: TRBJ1-1
d_gene: .
abundance: few
v_gene: TRBV19
CDR3aa: CASIQRDRIRTEAFF
CDR3nt: TGTGCCAGTATTCAGAGAGACAGGATTAGGACTGAAGCTTTCTTT

j_gene: TRBJ2-7
d_gene: .
abundance: many
v_gene: TRBV12-3/TRBV12-4
CDR3aa: CASRPPGGQSYEQYF
CDR3nt: TGTGCCAGCCGGCCCCCGGGGGGCCAGAGCTACGAGCAGTACTTC

j_gene: TRBJ2-7
d_gene: .
abundance: .
v_gene: TRBV7-9
CDR3aa: CASSLVTGSEQYF
CDR3nt: TGTGCCAGCAGCTTAGTTACGGGTTCCGAGCAGTACTTC

j_gene: TRBJ2-3
d_gene: TRBD2
abundance: few
v_gene: TRBV2
CDR3aa: CASSELAGSTDTQYF
CDR3nt: TGTGCCAGCAGTGAGCTAGCGGGGAGCACAGATACGCAGTATTTT

j_gene: TRBJ2-4
d_gene: .
abundance: many
v_gene: TRBV6-5
CDR3aa: CASRTGRNIQYF
CDR3nt: TGTGCCAGCAGGACAGGGAGGAACATTCAGTACTTC

j_gene: TRBJ1-5
d_gene: .
abundance: .
v_gene: TRBV2
CDR3aa: CASSEGQQPQHF
CDR3nt: TGTGCCAGCAGTGAAGGACAGCAGCCCCAGCATTTT

j_gene: TRBJ2-1
d_gene: TRBD2
abundance: many
v_gene: TRBV10-3
CDR3aa: CASRLAGANEQFF
CDR3nt: TGTGCCAGCAGACTAGCGGGGGCTAATGAGCAGTTCTTC

j_gene: TRBJ2-1
d_gene: .
abundance: many
v_gene: TRBV7-3
CDR3aa: CASSLSSYNEQFF
CDR3nt: TGTGCCAGCAGCTTAAGTTCCTACAATGAGCAGTTCTTC

j_gene: TRBJ1-6
d_gene: TRBD1
abundance: medium-sized
v_gene: TRBV7-9
CDR3aa: CASSKRQGGYNSPLHF
CDR3nt: TGTGCCAGCAGCAAACGACAGGGAGGCTATAATTCACCCCTCCACTTT

j_gene: TRBJ2-7
d_gene: TRBD2
abundance: few
v_gene: TRBV7-8
CDR3aa: CASSLDASGGYEQYF
CDR3nt: TGTGCCAGCAGCTTAGACGCTAGCGGGGGGTACGAGCAGTACTTC

j_gene: TRBJ2-1
d_gene: .
abundance: .
v_gene: TRBV6-5
CDR3aa: CASSYSAAGAGSEQFF
CDR3nt: TGTGCCAGCAGTTACTCCGCCGCGGGGGCAGGGAGTGAGCAGTTCTTC

j_gene: TRBJ2-2
d_gene: .
abundance: .
v_gene: TRBV11-2
CDR3aa: CASSAGTPNTGELFF
CDR3nt: TGTGCCAGCAGCGCCGGGACACCGAACACCGGGGAGCTGTTTTTT

j_gene: TRBJ2-5
d_gene: .
abundance: .
v_gene: TRBV27
CDR3aa: CAIGRETQYF
CDR3nt: TGTGCCATTGGGAGAGAGACCCAGTACTTC

j_gene: TRBJ2-7
d_gene: .
abundance: few
v_gene: TRBV29-1
CDR3aa: CSVEMSTGSYEQYF
CDR3nt: TGCAGCGTTGAGATGTCGACGGGGTCCTACGAGCAGTACTTC

j_gene: TRBJ1-5
d_gene: .
abundance: many
v_gene: TRBV3-1
CDR3aa: CASSQYENQPQHF
CDR3nt: TGTGCCAGCAGCCAATACGAAAATCAGCCCCAGCATTTT

j_gene: TRBJ2-1
d_gene: .
abundance: few
v_gene: TRBV7-3
CDR3aa: CASSLTLEAGEQFF
CDR3nt: TGTGCCAGCAGCTTAACATTGGAGGCTGGTGAGCAGTTCTTC

j_gene: TRBJ2-5
d_gene: .
abundance: few
v_gene: TRBV6-6
CDR3aa: CASSYGSETQYF
CDR3nt: TGTGCCAGCAGTTACGGGTCGGAGACCCAGTACTTC

j_gene: TRBJ1-1
d_gene: TRBD1
abundance: few
v_gene: TRBV14
CDR3aa: CASSRDRVDEAFF
CDR3nt: TGTGCCAGCAGCCGGGACAGAGTCGATGAAGCTTTCTTT

j_gene: TRBJ2-3
d_gene: TRBD2
abundance: few
v_gene: TRBV7-7
CDR3aa: CASSLLAGSPDTQYF
CDR3nt: TGTGCTAGCAGCTTACTAGCGGGGTCCCCAGATACGCAGTATTTT

j_gene: TRBJ2-7
d_gene: .
abundance: many
v_gene: TRBV11-2
CDR3aa: CASSPVGRTAVRPYEQYF
CDR3nt: TGTGCCAGCAGCCCAGTCGGAAGGACGGCGGTCCGACCCTACGAGCAGTACTTC

j_gene: TRBJ2-7
d_gene: .
abundance: .
v_gene: TRBV18
CDR3aa: CASSPARADYEQYF
CDR3nt: TGTGCCAGCTCACCAGCTAGGGCGGATTACGAGCAGTACTTC

j_gene: TRBJ2-1
d_gene: .
abundance: .
v_gene: TRBV24-1
CDR3aa: CATMEPHKGSDRNEQFF
CDR3nt: TGTGCCACCATGGAACCCCACAAGGGAAGCGATCGGAATGAGCAGTTCTTC

j_gene: TRBJ2-7
d_gene: .
abundance: many
v_gene: TRBV20-1
CDR3aa: CSAASRTNYEQYF
CDR3nt: TGCAGTGCCGCCTCCCGGACAAACTACGAGCAGTACTTC

j_gene: TRBJ2-3
d_gene: TRBD1
abundance: .
v_gene: TRBV19
CDR3aa: CASWDRGRTDTQYF
CDR3nt: TGTGCCAGTTGGGACAGGGGGCGGACAGATACGCAGTATTTT

j_gene: TRBJ1-6
d_gene: .
abundance: few
v_gene: TRBV2
CDR3aa: CASTPPGNSPLHF
CDR3nt: TGTGCCAGCACCCCCCCCGGGAATTCACCCCTCCACTTT

j_gene: TRBJ1-3
d_gene: .
abundance: few
v_gene: TRBV2
CDR3aa: CASSEEMDSGNTIYF
CDR3nt: TGTGCCAGCAGTGAAGAGATGGACTCTGGAAACACCATATATTTT

j_gene: TRBJ2-7
d_gene: TRBD1
abundance: .
v_gene: TRBV7-9
CDR3aa: CASSPRLSGTDEQYF
CDR3nt: TGTGCCAGCAGCCCTCGGCTATCCGGGACAGACGAGCAGTACTTC

j_gene: TRBJ2-7
d_gene: .
abundance: many
v_gene: TRBV7-6
CDR3aa: CASSLEKGVYEQYF
CDR3nt: TGTGCCAGCAGCTTAGAAAAGGGGGTGTACGAGCAGTACTTC

j_gene: TRBJ2-7
d_gene: TRBD2
abundance: few
v_gene: TRBV18
CDR3aa: CASSPLVLAGGYEQYF
CDR3nt: TGTGCCAGCTCACCACTGGTTCTAGCGGGGGGCTACGAGCAGTACTTC

j_gene: TRBJ1-5
d_gene: .
abundance: many
v_gene: TRBV6-6
CDR3aa: CASSYLGGNQPQHF
CDR3nt: TGTGCCAGCAGTTACTTGGGTGGCAATCAGCCCCAGCATTTT

j_gene: TRBJ1-2
d_gene: .
abundance: few
v_gene: TRBV19
CDR3aa: CASTDRNYGYTF
CDR3nt: TGTGCCAGTACCGACAGAAACTATGGCTACACCTTC

j_gene: TRBJ2-5
d_gene: .
abundance: .
v_gene: TRBV27
CDR3aa: CASSLNREETQYF
CDR3nt: TGTGCCAGCAGTTTAAACAGGGAAGAGACCCAGTACTTC

j_gene: TRBJ2-3
d_gene: TRBD2
abundance: many
v_gene: TRBV10-3
CDR3aa: CATGLAGVSDTQYF
CDR3nt: TGTGCCACCGGACTAGCGGGGGTGTCAGATACGCAGTATTTT

j_gene: TRBJ2-2
d_gene: .
abundance: many
v_gene: TRBV6-6
CDR3aa: CASSSRGGKHTGELFF
CDR3nt: TGTGCCAGCAGTTCCAGGGGAGGGAAACACACCGGGGAGCTGTTTTTT

j_gene: TRBJ2-1
d_gene: .
abundance: .
v_gene: TRBV20-1
CDR3aa: CSARGVSQTHYNEQFF
CDR3nt: TGCAGTGCTAGAGGAGTCTCTCAGACCCATTACAATGAGCAGTTCTTC

j_gene: TRBJ1-1
d_gene: TRBD1
abundance: many
v_gene: TRBV2
CDR3aa: CASRAGTGSMNTEAFF
CDR3nt: TGTGCCAGCAGAGCCGGGACAGGGAGCATGAACACTGAAGCTTTCTTT

j_gene: TRBJ1-3
d_gene: .
abundance: medium-sized
v_gene: TRBV12-3/TRBV12-4
CDR3aa: CASSLDYSGNTIYF
CDR3nt: TGTGCCAGCAGCCTCGACTATTCTGGAAACACCATATATTTT

j_gene: TRBJ1-1
d_gene: .
abundance: few
v_gene: TRBV5-5
CDR3aa: CASSWRGSVTEAFF
CDR3nt: TGTGCCAGCAGCTGGCGGGGGAGTGTGACTGAAGCTTTCTTT

j_gene: TRBJ1-6
d_gene: TRBD1
abundance: many
v_gene: TRBV6-2/TRBV6-3
CDR3aa: CASSLGQDNSPLHF
CDR3nt: TGTGCCAGCAGCCTCGGACAGGACAATTCACCCCTCCACTTT

j_gene: TRBJ2-7
d_gene: .
abundance: many
v_gene: TRBV11-2
CDR3aa: CASRSMFEQYF
CDR3nt: TGTGCCAGCAGATCTATGTTCGAGCAGTACTTC

j_gene: TRBJ2-5
d_gene: .
abundance: .
v_gene: TRBV2
CDR3aa: CASSEMWARETQYF
CDR3nt: TGTGCCAGCAGTGAAATGTGGGCAAGAGAGACCCAGTACTTC